The rows below give T cell receptor beta chains drawn from one sample of a study of blood T cell repertoires in COVID-19. TCRdb's table, derived via immunoSEQ multiplex PCR, lists solely in-frame clones and lacks some. The data show some 320,000 clones, 85% seen once. Sequencing was done on a sample of PBMCs or T cells enriched from blood (not recorded which). All receptors derive from a woman aged 30 to 39 who had been exposed to COVID-19. Each CDR3 is given without its conserved first and last residue. Each record gives: V gene, clone size, D gene, J gene, CDR3 protein. A D gene is named only where the DNA matches it firmly. Expanded clones get a size class; other rows say once, few or many, or leave the size out.

v_gene: TRBV18
abundance: NA
d_gene: NA
j_gene: TRBJ1-6
CDR3aa: ASSPGDDNSPLH

v_gene: TRBV10-3
abundance: NA
d_gene: NA
j_gene: TRBJ1-6
CDR3aa: AISESVADGQLFH

v_gene: TRBV7-6
abundance: NA
d_gene: NA
j_gene: TRBJ1-5
CDR3aa: ASSFGEGDQH

v_gene: TRBV24-1
abundance: NA
d_gene: NA
j_gene: TRBJ1-2
CDR3aa: ATSDSRRGRPGYT

v_gene: TRBV4-3
abundance: NA
d_gene: NA
j_gene: TRBJ1-4
CDR3aa: ASSQEGRGSEKLF

v_gene: TRBV27
abundance: NA
d_gene: NA
j_gene: TRBJ2-3
CDR3aa: ASSFLLASSTDTQY

v_gene: TRBV5-1
abundance: NA
d_gene: TRBD1
j_gene: TRBJ2-5
CDR3aa: ASSRDRFEETQY

v_gene: TRBV5-6
abundance: NA
d_gene: NA
j_gene: TRBJ2-7
CDR3aa: ASSLGRWAYEQY

v_gene: TRBV2
abundance: NA
d_gene: TRBD1
j_gene: TRBJ2-1
CDR3aa: ASATRQGQNEQF

v_gene: TRBV19
abundance: few
d_gene: NA
j_gene: TRBJ1-5
CDR3aa: ASKRVGSQPQH

v_gene: TRBV7-9
abundance: NA
d_gene: NA
j_gene: TRBJ2-2
CDR3aa: ASILGLRSTGELF

v_gene: TRBV7-3
abundance: NA
d_gene: NA
j_gene: TRBJ2-5
CDR3aa: ASSYTLSETQY

v_gene: TRBV9
abundance: NA
d_gene: NA
j_gene: TRBJ2-2
CDR3aa: ASSALDINTGELF

v_gene: TRBV5-1
abundance: NA
d_gene: TRBD2
j_gene: TRBJ2-3
CDR3aa: ASSSGGSTDTQY

v_gene: TRBV10-3
abundance: NA
d_gene: NA
j_gene: TRBJ1-1
CDR3aa: AAAAGDLNTEAF

v_gene: TRBV27
abundance: NA
d_gene: NA
j_gene: TRBJ2-6
CDR3aa: ASSLDSPVSGANVLT

v_gene: TRBV24-1
abundance: NA
d_gene: TRBD1
j_gene: TRBJ1-2
CDR3aa: ATSDPGQAEWGYT

v_gene: TRBV28
abundance: few
d_gene: NA
j_gene: TRBJ1-2
CDR3aa: ATAGRGIKYGYT

v_gene: TRBV10-3
abundance: NA
d_gene: TRBD2
j_gene: TRBJ2-3
CDR3aa: AISDSNIRLADPEDTQY

v_gene: TRBV2
abundance: NA
d_gene: TRBD2
j_gene: TRBJ2-7
CDR3aa: ASSEPPGLAAVYEQY

v_gene: TRBV23-1
abundance: NA
d_gene: NA
j_gene: TRBJ1-1
CDR3aa: ASSWGPGITEAF

v_gene: TRBV9
abundance: NA
d_gene: NA
j_gene: TRBJ2-7
CDR3aa: ASSRGSYYEQY

v_gene: TRBV5-1
abundance: NA
d_gene: TRBD2
j_gene: TRBJ2-1
CDR3aa: ASSSPGLASYNEQF

v_gene: TRBV12-3/TRBV12-4
abundance: NA
d_gene: NA
j_gene: TRBJ1-1
CDR3aa: ASIPGVWTEAF

v_gene: TRBV19
abundance: NA
d_gene: TRBD1
j_gene: TRBJ1-5
CDR3aa: ASTGTGGNQPQH

v_gene: TRBV18
abundance: NA
d_gene: TRBD1
j_gene: TRBJ1-5
CDR3aa: ASSPEQGANQPQH

v_gene: TRBV2
abundance: NA
d_gene: TRBD1
j_gene: TRBJ1-2
CDR3aa: ASGATGENYGYT

v_gene: TRBV19
abundance: NA
d_gene: TRBD1
j_gene: TRBJ1-1
CDR3aa: ASYSGTGGAF

v_gene: TRBV6-5
abundance: NA
d_gene: NA
j_gene: TRBJ1-5
CDR3aa: AHRQFYMNQPQH

v_gene: TRBV7-2
abundance: once
d_gene: NA
j_gene: TRBJ2-3
CDR3aa: ASSLGGGLGKVNTQY

v_gene: TRBV4-1
abundance: few
d_gene: TRBD1
j_gene: TRBJ2-3
CDR3aa: ASSLSTGGGTDTQY

v_gene: TRBV3-1/TRBV3-2
abundance: NA
d_gene: NA
j_gene: TRBJ1-6
CDR3aa: ASSPRMENSPLH

v_gene: TRBV28
abundance: NA
d_gene: NA
j_gene: TRBJ2-7
CDR3aa: ASSLAGPTYEQY

v_gene: TRBV6-5
abundance: NA
d_gene: TRBD1
j_gene: TRBJ2-1
CDR3aa: ASRGQGFYNEQF

v_gene: TRBV13
abundance: NA
d_gene: NA
j_gene: TRBJ1-1
CDR3aa: ASSPEGGEAF

v_gene: TRBV28
abundance: once
d_gene: NA
j_gene: TRBJ1-5
CDR3aa: ASTAHRGSQPQH

v_gene: TRBV3-1/TRBV3-2
abundance: NA
d_gene: TRBD1
j_gene: TRBJ2-2
CDR3aa: ASSPSGGFNTGELF

v_gene: TRBV25-1
abundance: NA
d_gene: TRBD2
j_gene: TRBJ2-1
CDR3aa: ASRQYGGGPREQF

v_gene: TRBV10-2
abundance: once
d_gene: TRBD1
j_gene: TRBJ1-5
CDR3aa: ASSDTGGRGQPQH

v_gene: TRBV9
abundance: NA
d_gene: NA
j_gene: TRBJ1-4
CDR3aa: ASSTQGATNEKLF

v_gene: TRBV14
abundance: NA
d_gene: TRBD2
j_gene: TRBJ2-4
CDR3aa: ASSQRSASGGGKNIQY

v_gene: TRBV7-2
abundance: NA
d_gene: NA
j_gene: TRBJ2-3
CDR3aa: ASRPGTGTDTQY

v_gene: TRBV19
abundance: NA
d_gene: TRBD1
j_gene: TRBJ1-1
CDR3aa: ASCPRDRGTEAF

v_gene: TRBV27
abundance: NA
d_gene: NA
j_gene: TRBJ2-1
CDR3aa: ASSPLTERVYNEQF

v_gene: TRBV2
abundance: NA
d_gene: TRBD1
j_gene: TRBJ1-4
CDR3aa: ASSEQGANEKLF

v_gene: TRBV28
abundance: once
d_gene: NA
j_gene: TRBJ2-5
CDR3aa: ASSYPGETQY

v_gene: TRBV6-5
abundance: NA
d_gene: TRBD1
j_gene: TRBJ1-2
CDR3aa: ASSSGTGDGYT

v_gene: TRBV27
abundance: NA
d_gene: TRBD1
j_gene: TRBJ1-4
CDR3aa: ASSLRGPEGTNEKLF

v_gene: TRBV28
abundance: NA
d_gene: TRBD1
j_gene: TRBJ2-7
CDR3aa: ASSRRQGAKY

v_gene: TRBV29-1
abundance: NA
d_gene: TRBD1
j_gene: TRBJ1-2
CDR3aa: SVADRGYGYT